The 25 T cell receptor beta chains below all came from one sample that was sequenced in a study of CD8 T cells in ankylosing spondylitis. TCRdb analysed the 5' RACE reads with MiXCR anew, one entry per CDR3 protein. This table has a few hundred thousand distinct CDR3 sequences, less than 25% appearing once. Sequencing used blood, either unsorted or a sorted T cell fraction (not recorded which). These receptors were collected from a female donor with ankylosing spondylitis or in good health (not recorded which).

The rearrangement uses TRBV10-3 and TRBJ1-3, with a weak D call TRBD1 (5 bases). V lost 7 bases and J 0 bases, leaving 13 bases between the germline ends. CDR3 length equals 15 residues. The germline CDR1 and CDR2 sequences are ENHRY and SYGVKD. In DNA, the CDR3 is TGTGCCATCACTCCCGGGGCCTTCTCTGGAAACACCATATATTTT. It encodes CAITPGAFSGNTIYF.

The CDR3, as DNA: TGTGCCAGCAGCTTAGCGCCCCGGGGTCTCCCCAAGCGAGGCGAGCAGTACTTC. Translated, it gives CASSLAPRGLPKRGEQYF. V is TRBV7-2 and J is TRBJ2-7; D might be TRBD2 (5 bases). The CDR3 runs 18 residues. Trimming pared 0 bases from V and 6 bases from J, leaving 24 bases between. Germline CDR1 reads SGHTA; CDR2 reads FQGNSA.

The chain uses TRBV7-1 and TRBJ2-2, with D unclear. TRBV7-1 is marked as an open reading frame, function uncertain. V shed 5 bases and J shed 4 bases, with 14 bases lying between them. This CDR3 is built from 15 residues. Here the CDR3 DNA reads TGTGCCAGCAGCCCCCGGGCACCATTCACCGGGGAGCTGTTTTTT. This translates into CASSPRAPFTGELFF.

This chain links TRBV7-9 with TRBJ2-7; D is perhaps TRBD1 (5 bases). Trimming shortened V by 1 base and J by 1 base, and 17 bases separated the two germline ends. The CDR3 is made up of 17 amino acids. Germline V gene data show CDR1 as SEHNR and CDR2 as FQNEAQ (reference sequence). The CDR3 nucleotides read TGTGCCAGCAGCTTAGACCCCCGCCGACAGAGATCCTACGAGCAGTACTTC. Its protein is CASSLDPRRQRSYEQYF.

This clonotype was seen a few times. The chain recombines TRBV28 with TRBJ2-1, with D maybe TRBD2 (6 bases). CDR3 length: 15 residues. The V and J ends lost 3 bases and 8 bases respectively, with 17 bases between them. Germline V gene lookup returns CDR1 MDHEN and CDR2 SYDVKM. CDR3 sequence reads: CASSLTSEGAHEQFF. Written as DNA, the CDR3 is TGTGCCAGCAGTTTGACTAGTGAAGGGGCCCATGAGCAGTTCTTC.

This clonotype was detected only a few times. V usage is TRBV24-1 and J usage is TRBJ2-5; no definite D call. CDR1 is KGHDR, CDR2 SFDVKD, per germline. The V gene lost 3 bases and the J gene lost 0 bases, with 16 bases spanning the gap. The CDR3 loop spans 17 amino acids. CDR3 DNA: TGTGCCACCAGTGATGGCTTTGACCGACGGTACCAAGAGACCCAGTACTTC. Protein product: CATSDGFDRRYQETQYF.

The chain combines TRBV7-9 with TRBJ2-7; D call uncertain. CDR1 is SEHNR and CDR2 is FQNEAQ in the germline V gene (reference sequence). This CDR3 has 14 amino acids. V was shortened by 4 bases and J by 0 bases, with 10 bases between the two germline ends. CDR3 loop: CASSSVGGSYEQYF. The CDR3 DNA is TGTGCCAGCAGCTCGGTTGGCGGCTCCTACGAGCAGTACTTC.

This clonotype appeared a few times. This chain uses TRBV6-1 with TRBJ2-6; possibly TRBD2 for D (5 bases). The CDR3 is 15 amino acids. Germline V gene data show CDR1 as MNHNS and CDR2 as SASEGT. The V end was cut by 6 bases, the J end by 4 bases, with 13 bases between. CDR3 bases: TGTGCCAGCAGAAGAGGGTTTTCAGGGGCCAACGTCCTGACTTTC. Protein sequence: CASRRGFSGANVLTF.

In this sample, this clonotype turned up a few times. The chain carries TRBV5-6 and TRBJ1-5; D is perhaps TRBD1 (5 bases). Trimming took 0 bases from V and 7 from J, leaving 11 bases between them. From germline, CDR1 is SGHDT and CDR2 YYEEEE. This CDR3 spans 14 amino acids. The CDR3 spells CASSLGGVSQPQHF. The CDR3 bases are TGTGCCAGCAGCTTGGGGGGGGTCTCGCAGCCCCAGCATTTT.

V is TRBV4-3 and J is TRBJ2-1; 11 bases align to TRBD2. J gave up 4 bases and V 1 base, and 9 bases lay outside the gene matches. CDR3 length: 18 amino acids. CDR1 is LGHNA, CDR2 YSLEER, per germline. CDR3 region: CASSQGTLTSGNYNEQFF. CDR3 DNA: TGCGCCAGCAGCCAAGGCACCTTGACTAGCGGGAATTACAATGAGCAGTTCTTC.

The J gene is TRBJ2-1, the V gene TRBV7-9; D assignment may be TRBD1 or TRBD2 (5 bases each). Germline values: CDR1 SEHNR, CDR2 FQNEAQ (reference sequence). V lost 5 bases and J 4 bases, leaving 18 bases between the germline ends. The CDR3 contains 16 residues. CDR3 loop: CASSEHRLGPYNEQFF. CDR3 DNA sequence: TGTGCCAGCAGCGAACACCGACTGGGACCTTACAATGAGCAGTTCTTC.

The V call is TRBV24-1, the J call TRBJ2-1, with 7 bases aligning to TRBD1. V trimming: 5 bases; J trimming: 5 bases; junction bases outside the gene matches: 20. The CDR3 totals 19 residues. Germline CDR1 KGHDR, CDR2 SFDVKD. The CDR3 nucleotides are TGTGCCACCAGTGGCCCAGACTGGACAGGCGAGGGGGCGAACAATGAGCAGTTCTTC. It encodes CATSGPDWTGEGANNEQFF.

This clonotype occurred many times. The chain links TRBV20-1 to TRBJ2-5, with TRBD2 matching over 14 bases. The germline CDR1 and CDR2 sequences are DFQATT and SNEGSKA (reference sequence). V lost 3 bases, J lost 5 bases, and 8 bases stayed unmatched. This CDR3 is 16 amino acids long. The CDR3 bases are TGCAGTGCTAGTCTTGGGACTAGCGGGAGTGCGGAGACCCAGTACTTC. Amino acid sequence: CSASLGTSGSAETQYF.

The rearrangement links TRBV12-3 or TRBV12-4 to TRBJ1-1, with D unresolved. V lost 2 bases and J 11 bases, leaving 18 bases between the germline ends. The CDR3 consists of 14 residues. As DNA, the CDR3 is TGTGCCAGCAGTTTACGACGGACTCCCCGAGAGGCTTTCTTT. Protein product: CASSLRRTPREAFF.

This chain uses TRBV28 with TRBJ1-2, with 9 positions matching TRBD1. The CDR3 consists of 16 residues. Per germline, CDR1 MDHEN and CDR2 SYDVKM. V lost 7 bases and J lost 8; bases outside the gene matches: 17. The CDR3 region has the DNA TGTGCCAGCACCAAGGCAGGGGACAGGGTTATAGGGGGCTACACCTTC. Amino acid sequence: CASTKAGDRVIGGYTF.

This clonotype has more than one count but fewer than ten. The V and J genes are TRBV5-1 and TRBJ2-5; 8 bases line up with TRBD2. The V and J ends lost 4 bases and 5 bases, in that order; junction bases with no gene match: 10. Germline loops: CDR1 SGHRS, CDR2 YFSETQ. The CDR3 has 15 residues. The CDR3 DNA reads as TGCGCCAGCAGCGGTCGAGCGGGAGTGGGGGAGACCCAGTACTTC. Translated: CASSGRAGVGETQYF.

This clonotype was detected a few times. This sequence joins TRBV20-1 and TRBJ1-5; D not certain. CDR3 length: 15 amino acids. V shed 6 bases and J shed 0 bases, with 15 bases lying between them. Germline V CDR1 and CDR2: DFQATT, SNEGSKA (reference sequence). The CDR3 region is CSASPGGNSNQPQHF. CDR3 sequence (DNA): TGCAGTGCAAGTCCCGGAGGGAATAGCAATCAGCCCCAGCATTTT.

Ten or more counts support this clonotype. CDR3 sequence reads: CSVRTSGGQETQYF. CDR3 bases: TGCAGTGTTCGGACTAGCGGGGGGCAAGAGACCCAGTACTTC. The chain recombines TRBV20-1 with TRBJ2-5, with 14 bases that match TRBD2. The CDR3 spans 14 residues. CDR1 DFQATT and CDR2 SNEGSKA come from the germline V gene (reference sequence). V lost 7 bases to trimming and J lost 2 bases; unmatched junction nucleotides: 3.

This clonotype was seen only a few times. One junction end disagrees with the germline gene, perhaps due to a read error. CDR3 coding DNA: TGTGCCAGCAACTTACAGGTCTACACCGGGGAGCTGTTTTTT. Translated: CASNLQVYTGELFF. The chain carries TRBV7-2 and TRBJ2-2; TRBD1 is a possible D gene (5 bases). This CDR3 comprises 14 residues. Germline-derived CDR1 and CDR2 are SGHTA and FQGNSA. Variable domain in full (rest from reference TRBV7-2 and TRBJ2-2): GAGVSQSPSNKVTEKGKDVELRCDPISGHTALYWYRQSLGQGLEFLIYFQGNSAPDKSGLPSDRFSAERTGGSVSTLTIQRTQQEDSAVYLCASNLQVYTGELFFGEGSRLTVL.

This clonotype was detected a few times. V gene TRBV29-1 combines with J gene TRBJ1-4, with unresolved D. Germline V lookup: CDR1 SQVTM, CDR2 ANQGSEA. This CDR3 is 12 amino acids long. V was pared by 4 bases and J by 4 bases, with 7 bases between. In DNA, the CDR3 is TGCAGCGTTGTCCTAGATAATGAAAAACTGTTTTTT. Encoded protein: CSVVLDNEKLFF.

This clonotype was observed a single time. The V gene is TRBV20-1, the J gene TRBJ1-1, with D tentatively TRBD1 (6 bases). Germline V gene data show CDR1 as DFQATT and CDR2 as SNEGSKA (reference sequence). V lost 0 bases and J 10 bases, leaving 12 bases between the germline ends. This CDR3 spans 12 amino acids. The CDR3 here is CSAREGARGAFF. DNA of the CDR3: TGCAGTGCTAGAGAGGGGGCTCGGGGAGCTTTCTTT.

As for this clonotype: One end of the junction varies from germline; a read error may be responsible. The CDR3 reads CASSQAMGGRTINEQFF. In nucleotides, the CDR3 is TGCGCCAGCAGTCAAGCCATGGGCGGGAGAACTATCAATGAGCAGTTCTTC. The J gene is TRBJ2-1, the V gene TRBV4-3, with 7 bases lining up with TRBD2. The CDR3 has 17 amino acids. Germline assignment: CDR1 LGHNA and CDR2 YSLEER.

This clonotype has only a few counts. For the CDR3, the DNA is TGTGCCAGCAGCCCCACAGTCTTGAACACTGAAGCTTTCTTT. It specifies CASSPTVLNTEAFF. This chain connects TRBV14 to TRBJ1-1; D is unresolved. The CDR3 loop spans 14 amino acids. Germline CDR1 reads SGHDN; CDR2 reads FVKESK. The V end was cut by 4 bases, the J end by 0 bases, with 9 bases between.

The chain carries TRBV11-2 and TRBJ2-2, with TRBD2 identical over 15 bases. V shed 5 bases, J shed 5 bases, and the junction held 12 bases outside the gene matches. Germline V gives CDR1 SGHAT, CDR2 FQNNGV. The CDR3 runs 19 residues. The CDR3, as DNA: TGTGCCAGCAGCCCAGCTGCATTCGGGACTAGCGGGAGGACCGGGGAGCTGTTTTTT. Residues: CASSPAAFGTSGRTGELFF.

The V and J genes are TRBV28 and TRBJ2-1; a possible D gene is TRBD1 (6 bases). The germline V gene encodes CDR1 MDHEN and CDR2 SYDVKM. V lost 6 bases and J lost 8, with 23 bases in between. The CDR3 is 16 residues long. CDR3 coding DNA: TGTGCCAGCAGCCGCCGTGGACAGAGTGTTTGGGATGAGCAGTTCTTC. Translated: CASSRRGQSVWDEQFF.